This TCR beta chain was recorded in a study of cytomegalovirus exposure and HLA in healthy donors (dated by TCRdb to about 2017). Background on the whole study: In an earlier analysis of 450 to 750 of the donors, 250 to 350 Gb of sequence data and some 120 million unique TCR beta sequences from approximately 180 million T cells were reported. Approximately 310 gigabases of sequencing data and around 87 million unique TCR sequences were included in an early release covering about 620 HLA-typed donors. Of the 300 to 500 genotyped donors, 81% were placed in the genetic ancestry cluster associated with self-reported Caucasian donors. The study aimed to test whether signatures of past pathogen exposure could be identified by cataloging public T cell receptors. The study profiled the T cell repertoires of hundreds of subjects by immunosequencing and related them to cytomegalovirus serostatus. In addition to the first cohort of 666 subjects, a separate validation cohort of 120 different subjects was used. To predict cytomegalovirus infection status, the study combined high-throughput TCR immunosequencing, statistical association of individual TCRs with disease status, and machine learning. A later analysis re-analyzed previously published TCR beta repertoires from 660 or so donors and added high-resolution HLA genotyping to study TCR occurrence patterns. Rather than drawing on any new phenotypic data, the later analysis identified candidate immune exposures from TCR beta sequences and the way those sequences occurred across donors. In an earlier analysis of 500 to 650 of the donors, high-throughput TCR beta sequencing was used to judge whether each TCR beta V gene segment behaved as functional or pseudogenic. Alongside the repertoire data, information on donor age, sex, ethnicity and CMV serostatus was compiled. A later genetic analysis took genome-wide SNP genotypes for about three fifths of the 666 donors and used that subset as a discovery cohort. Every discovery cohort repertoire had been produced on one sequencing platform. HLA typing included class I and class II loci at four-digit resolution. The number of typed donors differed by locus: about 629-640 for A, B, C, DRB1 and DQB1; approximately 520 for DQA1; around 580 for DPA1; and roughly 470 for DPB1. Because of strong linkage in the cohort, four or five DR-DQ haplotypes were treated as single units for association and clustering. Among over 350 genotyped donors of the cohort, an average of approximately 240,000 unique TCR beta nucleotide sequences were sequenced per donor, 15% to 20% of them non-productive.

Library creation used the immunoSEQ multiplex PCR assay. For the multiplex PCR, a mixture combining 60 forward primers for TCR Vbeta segments and 13 reverse primers for TCR Jbeta segments was used. Amplification of the CDR3 region of rearranged TCR beta genes was performed with a multiplex PCR assay on genomic DNA. Amplified TCR beta libraries were sequenced as 87-base-pair reads on the Illumina HiSeq System. As for how the authors treated the data: Across the 666 repertoires, a later analysis counted roughly 84 million unique TCR beta chains, approximately 10 million of which were shared by at least two donors. Raw reads were error-corrected and collapsed into unique sequences with a nearest-neighbor algorithm that merged closely related sequences to remove PCR and sequencing errors. To assign V, D and J gene segments, CDR3 sequences were aligned to IMGT reference sequences. Each retained sequence needed at least a six-nucleotide match to both a V gene segment and a J gene segment. A rearrangement was called productive if the CDR3 had no stop codons and remained in frame with V and J, and every other rearrangement was called non-productive. CDR3 was defined by IMGT convention, running from the second conserved V-encoded cysteine to the conserved J-encoded phenylalanine. In an earlier analysis of around 570 of the donors, sequences lacking an unambiguous match to a single V gene segment were excluded. An earlier analysis of around 600 of the donors classified V segments as functional when productive rearrangements were above 56.7% and as segregating when the standard deviation between donors was above 5%. A statistical classification framework was built for diagnosing cytomegalovirus status from the catalog of TCR beta chain sequences. A later analysis assigned V and J genes by comparing TCR nucleotide sequences with IMGT/GENE-DB human TR gene sequences. Using the TCRdist pipeline, a later analysis assigned CDR3 sequences along with most-parsimonious VDJ recombination scenarios. In a later analysis, every TCR beta chain was defined by the combination of its CDR3 amino acid sequence and its V-gene family, and reads without a unique V-gene family were dropped. To address suspected cross-contamination and a sequencing artifact, a later analysis removed approximately 590 highly shared, low-generation-probability nucleotide sequences. In a later analysis, a clonal expansion index was calculated for each public chain from normalized within-repertoire ranks of inferred template counts. A later analysis computed generation probabilities with a VDJ recombination model fitted to out-of-frame rearrangements, and checked the results against IGoR. In a later analysis, hypergeometric tests were used to score TCR-TCR, TCR-HLA and TCR-CMV co-occurrence, with a repertoire-size bias correction applied to TCR pairs. False discovery rates were estimated in a later analysis by permuting HLA or CMV assignments 20 times. In a later analysis, co-occurring TCRs were grouped using DBSCAN, with TCRdist sequence similarity added in when clustering inside HLA-allele-positive subsets. For co-occurrence clustering, repertoires with fewer than 30,000 or more than 120,000 public chains were excluded, along with several repertoires with anomalous nucleotide sharing. TCRdb provides this immuneACCESS table in a form limited to in-frame rearrangements. Some clones are lacking; in checked studies, under half of them reflect an unresolved V gene, and why the rest are absent is not known. V and J calls and clone size are given by that table; D and trimming were obtained from the DNA. In this sample the table shows 75,000 to 100,000 clones, 80% of which occur a single time. Less than 9.5% of the sample comes from the top ten.

Remarks on this clone: Its antigen is unknown. No much larger clone is present one base from it, and per-base qualities are unavailable.

The cohort comprised around 690 healthy bone marrow donors. All cohort members were sampled while nominally healthy, although unrecorded immune exposures were likely present. The donor was CMV seronegative and belonged to the group of 352 seronegative cohort members. Each donor provided a peripheral blood sample, and peripheral blood mononuclear cells were used for TCR beta sequencing. The Qiagen DNeasy Blood Extraction Kit was used to extract genomic DNA from the blood cell samples. Broad study findings and their caveats: Assigning TCR associations to individual alleles was difficult when HLA alleles, especially DR and DQ, strongly co-occurred. This cohort had only TCR beta chains sequenced, and the lack of alpha or paired-chain data limited which features could be detected. A later analysis found that most CMV-associated TCR beta chains appeared HLA-restricted, with HLA associations seemingly driven largely by CMV exposure. Linkage disequilibrium might explain the correlated functional status among segregating V segments, but an unknown experimental factor could not be ruled out. Sequencing depth was assumed to be roughly uniform across donors in the presence/absence analyses, though that assumption may not hold. Over 15 rarely observed V segments, including chromosome 9 orphons, were excluded from the earlier analysis of just under 600 of the donors because counts were too low. The study listed 150 to 200 TCR beta chains as associated with cytomegalovirus. Because HLA typing was missing for some donors at each locus, association tests included only the typed subset. The only immune exposure information available for the cohort was CMV serostatus. A later analysis associated around 16,000 TCR beta sequences with specific HLA alleles at a false discovery rate of 0.05. According to a later genetic analysis, donors in an Asian-associated ancestry cluster had fewer N-insertions in productive TCRs than the approximately 710-donor mean. A cluster of highly shared sequence variants was judged likely to be a technical artifact of the sequencing pipeline. The classifier was reported to diagnose cytomegalovirus status with high specificity and sensitivity in both the original cohort and the validation cohort. Three of the identified cytomegalovirus-associated TCR beta chains were confirmed in vitro to be specific for cytomegalovirus antigens. Several of the top co-occurrence clusters appeared to be linked to parvovirus B19, influenza, CMV and Epstein-Barr virus, according to a later analysis. The authors suggested that the approach could potentially be generalized to other disease states and immunological phenotypes. A further reported finding was that TCR beta sequences accurately predicted the HLA-A and HLA-B alleles for most subjects in the first cohort. Across donors, most TCR sequences were observed very rarely, whereas some public TCRs were present in many individuals. In a later genetic analysis, a missense DCLRE1C variant was associated with V-gene and J-gene trimming of TCR beta chains, and the association was replicated in an independent cohort. In a later analysis, HLA-associated TCR beta chains were found to be more clonally expanded and to have lower generation probabilities than equally common non-associated chains. According to a later analysis, TCR association rates differed among HLA loci, with DRB1 alleles showing the most associated TCRs and HLA-C alleles showing the fewest. In an earlier analysis of 587 of the donors, most TCR beta V segments were observed in productive rearrangements about 87% or about 30% of the time, broadly matching IMGT annotations.

This clonotype was obtained from a man under 40 in good health and CMV-seronegative. The sample taken for sequencing was PBMCs.

The CDR3 in this case is CASSLGDRTPLDNQPQHF. The DNA reads as follows: TGTGCCAGCAGCTTAGGGGACAGGACCCCCCTCGACAATCAGCCCCAGCATTTT. The receptor chain draws on TRBV7-2 and TRBJ1-5; 8 middle bases align to TRBD1. The junction shows trimming of 1 base on V and 3 bases on J, and the gene matches do not reach 11 bases of it. As encoded in the germline V gene, CDR1 is SGHTA while CDR2 is FQGNSA. From its cysteine to its phenylalanine, the CDR3 spans 18 amino acids. Only the CDR3 DNA stays, 54 bases, in frame from base 1.